This TCR beta chain was captured by sequencing in a study of shared clonotypes between healthy human individuals. The germline gives CDR1 SQVTM, CDR2 ANQGSEA. J lost 6 bases, V lost 4 bases, and 11 bases had no gene match. The CDR3 extends over 17 amino acids. Replicate PCRs for sorted subsets used 200 ng DNA; this equaled some 30,000 T cell genomes. Method: immunoSEQ multiplex PCR; TCRdb's copy keeps in-frame clones and lacks some. The sample carries hundreds of thousands of clones, 95% recorded once. Terminally differentiated effector memory CD45RA+ cells were left out of the naive CD8 fraction, which was CD45RO-negative and positively selected for CCR7.

This chain connects TRBV29-1 to TRBJ2-1; 14 bases are shared with TRBD2. The origin of this receptor is a woman aged 25 to 45 in good health. Material: naive CD8+ T cells sorted from blood. The CDR3 nucleotides are TGCAGCGTTGCGGGGACTAGCGGGAGTGTCGTCGGCAATGAGCAGTTCTTC. Protein: CSVAGTSGSVVGNEQFF.